This T cell receptor beta chain was profiled in a study of blood T cells in healthy people across ages. PCR was performed a second time for roughly 7 to 12 cycles using a sample-barcoded 5' primer and a J-beta primer mix. Via MiXCR, TCRdb re-called the 5' RACE reads, giving one row per CDR3 protein. This sample has 750,000 to 950,000 distinct CDR3 sequences, with 25% to 30% found just once. The draw of peripheral blood yielded about 9.4 milliliters from each donor. Whole-study findings and limits: Observed TCR beta diversity per million T cells went down as age went up. This fall followed a roughly linear course with age.

As to this clonotype: The target antigen is unknown.

The CDR3 loop spans 14 amino acids. V was clipped by 5 bases and J by 6 bases; unmatched bases: 6. Germline CDR1 SGHDT, CDR2 YYEEEE. A further study also used this sample, focusing on T cells of mothers and their children.

V is TRBV5-6 and J is TRBJ1-4; 8 nucleotides match TRBD1. This TCR came from a boy between 10 and 17 years old in good health. Sequencing was carried out using blood. The CDR3 DNA reads TGTGCCAGCAGAAGGACAGGGTTGGATGAAAAACTGTTTTTT. This codes for CASRRTGLDEKLFF.